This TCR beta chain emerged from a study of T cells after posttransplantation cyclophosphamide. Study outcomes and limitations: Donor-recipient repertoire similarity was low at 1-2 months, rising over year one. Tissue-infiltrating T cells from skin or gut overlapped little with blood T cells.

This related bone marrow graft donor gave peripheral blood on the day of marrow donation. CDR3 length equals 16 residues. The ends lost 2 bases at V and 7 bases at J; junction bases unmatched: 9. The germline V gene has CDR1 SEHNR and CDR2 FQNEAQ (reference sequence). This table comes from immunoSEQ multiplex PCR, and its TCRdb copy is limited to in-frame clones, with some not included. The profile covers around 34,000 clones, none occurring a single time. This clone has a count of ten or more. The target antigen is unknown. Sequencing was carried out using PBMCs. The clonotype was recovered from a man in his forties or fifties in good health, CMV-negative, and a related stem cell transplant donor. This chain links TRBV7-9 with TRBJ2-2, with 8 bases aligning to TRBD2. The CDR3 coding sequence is TGTGCCAGCAGCTTATATACCGGGGGGGCCGTCGGGGAGCTGTTTTTT. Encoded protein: CASSLYTGGAVGELFF. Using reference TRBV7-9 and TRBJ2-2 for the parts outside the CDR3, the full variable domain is DTGVSQNPRHKITKRGQNVTFRCDPISEHNRLYWYRQTLGQGPEFLTYFQNEAQLEKSRLLSDRFSAERPKGSFSTLEIQRTEQGDSAMYLCASSLYTGGAVGELFFGEGSRLTVL.